This T cell receptor beta chain was found in a study of blood T cell repertoires in COVID-19. The repertoire was sequenced with immunoSEQ multiplex PCR; TCRdb's copy has only in-frame clones and lacks some. The table records 200,000 to 250,000 clones, 82% of them present only once. The study recruited people aged about 18 to 95 years across 24 US areas. Among Cohort 3 donors, those recovered had two negative PCRs, clearance, or symptom resolution. Deletions cut 7 bases from V and 0 bases from J, with 11 bases between. CDR1 and CDR2 from the germline V gene are MNHEY and SVGAGI. The CDR3 runs 14 residues.

Sequenced material: PBMCs or T cells enriched from blood (not recorded which). The receptor's source is a woman aged 55-69 years who had recovered from COVID-19. The genes are TRBV6-5 and TRBJ2-3; no definite D call. For the CDR3, the DNA is TGTGCCAGCAAACCAGGCTCTAGCACAGATACGCAGTATTTT. Its translation is CASKPGSSTDTQYF.